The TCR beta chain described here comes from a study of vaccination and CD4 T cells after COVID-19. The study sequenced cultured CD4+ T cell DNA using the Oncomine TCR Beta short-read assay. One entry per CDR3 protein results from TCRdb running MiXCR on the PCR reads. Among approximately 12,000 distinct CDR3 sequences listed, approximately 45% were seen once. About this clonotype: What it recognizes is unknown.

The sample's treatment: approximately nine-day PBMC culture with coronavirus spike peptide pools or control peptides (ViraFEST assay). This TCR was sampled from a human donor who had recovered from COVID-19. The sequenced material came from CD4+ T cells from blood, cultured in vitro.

CDR3 nucleotide sequence: TGCGCCAGCAGCTTGGATGGACAACCCAATCAGCCCCAGCATTTT. Amino acids: CASSLDGQPNQPQHF. The rearrangement uses TRBV5-1 and TRBJ1-5, with D tentatively TRBD1 (5 bases). V was trimmed by 0 bases and J by 3 bases, leaving 10 bases between them. CDR1 is SGHRS and CDR2 is YFSETQ in the germline V gene. This CDR3 contains 15 residues.